The 26 T cell receptor beta chains below come from one sample, sequenced in a study of blood T cell repertoires in COVID-19. The protocol was immunoSEQ multiplex PCR, while the TCRdb copy is restricted to in-frame clones and leaves out a portion. The data contain approximately 330,000 clones, 80% to 90% of them singletons. The sequenced sample consisted of peripheral blood. All receptors come from a man aged 25 to 45 with COVID-19, enrolled during active disease.

The chain combines TRBV6-1 with TRBJ1-1; 9 positions match TRBD1. The germline CDR1 and CDR2 sequences are MNHNS and SASEGT. Losses at the gene ends were 3 bases for V and 7 bases for J; bases not matched to a gene: 9. This CDR3 is 15 amino acids long. CDR3 loop: CASSEPTGGKHEAFF. The CDR3, as DNA: TGTGCCAGCAGTGAGCCTACAGGGGGCAAGCATGAAGCTTTCTTT.

The chain is built from TRBV6-2 or TRBV6-3 and TRBJ2-1; 13 bases align to TRBD2. The trim removed 5 bases at V and 7 bases at J, leaving 5 bases unmatched. Germline V gives CDR1 MNHEY, CDR2 SVGEGT. CDR3 length: 15 amino acids. The CDR3 DNA reads TGTGCCAGCAGTAAACGGACTAGCGGGAGAAATGAGCAGTTCTTC. Amino acids: CASSKRTSGRNEQFF.

This clone occurred a few times. The rearrangement uses TRBV2 and TRBJ1-2; D unclear. CDR1 is SNHLY, CDR2 FYNNEI, per germline. The V gene lost 1 base and the J gene lost 8 bases, with 20 bases spanning the gap. This CDR3 has 16 residues. The CDR3 sequence is CASSEGWPAAYGGYTF. The CDR3, as DNA: TGTGCCAGCAGTGAAGGCTGGCCAGCCGCATACGGGGGCTACACCTTC.

This clone came up a few times. The rearrangement links TRBV19 to TRBJ2-6, with 7 bases fitting TRBD2. Looked up from germline, CDR1 is LNHDA and CDR2 is SQIVND (reference sequence). Losses at the gene ends were 2 bases for V and 2 bases for J; bases not matched to a gene: 6. The CDR3 has 17 amino acids. For the CDR3, the DNA is TGTGCCAGTAGTATATATCGGGGGGTAACTGGGGCCAACGTCCTGACTTTC. This sequence encodes CASSIYRGVTGANVLTF. Variable domain in full (rest from reference TRBV19 and TRBJ2-6): DGGITQSPKYLFRKEGQNVTLSCEQNLNHDAMYWYRQDPGQGLRLIYYSQIVNDFQKGDIAEGYSVSREKKESFPLTVTSAQKNPTAFYLCASSIYRGVTGANVLTFGAGSRLTVL.

The chain is built from TRBV27 and TRBJ1-2, with 7 bases that match TRBD1. Germline lookup yields CDR1 MNHEY and CDR2 SMNVEV (reference sequence). J lost 8 bases, V lost 3 bases, and 24 bases had no gene match. This CDR3 comprises 19 residues. The CDR3 loop reads CASSFRAPGTVLPGEGYTF. The CDR3 DNA sequence: TGTGCCAGCAGTTTCCGCGCCCCCGGGACAGTTTTACCAGGGGAGGGCTACACCTTC.

Only a few counts were recorded for this clone. J is TRBJ2-5 and V is TRBV5-4; TRBD1 agrees at 9 bases. Per germline, CDR1 SGHNT and CDR2 YYREEE (reference sequence). The CDR3 runs to 14 residues. V lost 5 bases to trimming and J lost 2 bases; unmatched junction nucleotides: 4. The CDR3 is CASSLQGAQETQYF. CDR3 nucleotide sequence: TGTGCCAGCAGTTTACAGGGGGCACAAGAGACCCAGTACTTC.

The rearrangement links TRBV9 to TRBJ2-3; 12 bases match TRBD2. CDR3 length equals 14 residues. V shed 2 bases, J shed 6 bases, and the junction held 1 base outside the gene matches. The germline CDR1 and CDR2 sequences are SGDLS and YYNGEE. CDR3: CASSVGLAGDTQYF. CDR3 coding DNA: TGTGCCAGCAGCGTGGGACTAGCGGGTGATACGCAGTATTTT.

J is TRBJ1-1 and V is TRBV28; 7 bases are a match to TRBD1. The V gene's germline CDR1 is MDHEN and CDR2 SYDVKM. The CDR3 sequence is 15 residues long. The junction had 8 bases not matched to a gene; V was cut back by 5 bases and J by 2 bases. CDR3 sequence (DNA): TGTGCCAGCAGTCTCGGGACAGTGGGTAACACTGAAGCTTTCTTT. Residues: CASSLGTVGNTEAFF.

V is TRBV4-3 and J is TRBJ1-5; maybe TRBD1 (6 bases). The CDR3 is 16 amino acids. Germline CDR1 and CDR2: LGHNA and YSLEER. V lost 1 base to trimming and J lost 3 bases, with 13 bases between them. In nucleotides, the CDR3 is TGCGCCAGCAGCCAAGGGACAGTTGAGTTCAATCAGCCCCAGCATTTT. It specifies CASSQGTVEFNQPQHF.

The chain couples TRBV11-2 to TRBJ1-2, with 7 bases fitting TRBD1. CDR1 SGHAT and CDR2 FQNNGV come from the germline V gene. V dropped 5 bases and J dropped 0; count of bases not matched to a gene: 6. The CDR3 loop spans 15 amino acids. CDR3 DNA sequence: TGTGCCAGCAGCCCCCTGACAGGGCCTAACTATGGCTACACCTTC. This gives the protein CASSPLTGPNYGYTF.

The chain's CDR3 is CASSLSGYEQYF. The CDR3 region has the DNA TGTGCCAGCAGCCTAAGCGGGTACGAGCAGTACTTC. J is TRBJ2-7 and V is TRBV6-2 or TRBV6-3; D may be TRBD2 (6 bases). The CDR3 totals 12 residues. V was pared by 6 bases and J by 4 bases, with 10 bases between. In germline, CDR1 is MNHEY, CDR2 SVGEGT.

The chain carries TRBV4-1 and TRBJ2-1; TRBD2 aligns across 14 bases. With V trimmed by 4 bases and J by 4 bases, 12 bases remained unmatched. CDR1 MGHRA and CDR2 YSYEKL come from the germline V gene. The CDR3 is 19 residues long. CDR3 loop: CASSRRLAGGPLDYNEQFF. The CDR3 DNA sequence: TGCGCCAGCAGCCGCCGACTAGCGGGGGGGCCGCTCGATTACAATGAGCAGTTCTTC.

V is TRBV6-5 and J is TRBJ1-6; no firm D call. The V end lost 2 bases, the J end lost 6 bases, and 11 bases lay between the germline ends. CDR1 and CDR2 from the germline V gene are MNHEY and SVGAGI. The CDR3 loop spans 15 amino acids. Here the CDR3 reads CASSYVRGFNSPLHF. CDR3 bases: TGTGCCAGCAGTTACGTTCGGGGATTTAATTCACCCCTCCACTTT.

The chain has TRBV27 and TRBJ2-7; 7 bases match TRBD2. Trimming took 8 bases from V and 3 from J; bases not matched to a gene: 16. CDR1 is MNHEY, CDR2 SMNVEV, per germline (reference sequence). This CDR3 comprises 16 residues. The DNA of the CDR3 is TGTGCCAGCGGGCTGGATGTAGCGGGTTTTATCTACGAGCAGTACTTC. This sequence encodes CASGLDVAGFIYEQYF.

The gene calls are TRBV7-2 and TRBJ1-2, with 12 bases fitting TRBD1. Germline CDR1 SGHTA, CDR2 FQGNSA. Trimming removed 5 bases from V and 6 bases from J; junction bases left unmatched: 7. CDR3 length equals 15 residues. CDR3 DNA: TGTGCCAGCAGCCGCGGGGACAGGGGGCGCGATGGCTACACCTTC. This gives the protein CASSRGDRGRDGYTF.

The genes are TRBV27 and TRBJ1-2, with TRBD1 as a possible D gene (6 bases). Germline loops: CDR1 MNHEY, CDR2 SMNVEV (reference sequence). This CDR3 is built from 15 residues. The V end lost 3 bases, the J end lost 4 bases, and 15 bases lay between the germline ends. The CDR3 protein is CASSLRGGGGYGYTF. CDR3 coding DNA: TGTGCCAGCAGTTTGAGGGGGGGAGGGGGCTATGGCTACACCTTC.

The chain links TRBV4-1 to TRBJ2-7, with no clear D. Trimming shortened V by 0 bases and J by 3 bases, and 9 bases separated the two germline ends. The CDR3 covers 14 residues. Germline V CDR1 and CDR2: MGHRA, YSYEKL. CDR3 in DNA: TGCGCCAGCAGCCAAGAAAACAGTTACTACGAGCAGTACTTC. Translating gives CASSQENSYYEQYF.

In this sample, this clone turned up once. The CDR3 sequence: CASSFTSYNEQFF. CDR3 bases: TGCGCCAGCAGCTTCACTTCCTACAATGAGCAGTTCTTC. This chain joins TRBV4-3 and TRBJ2-1; D is unclear. The ends were cut back, 5 bases at V and 1 base at J, with 6 bases in the middle. The CDR3 is 13 amino acids. The V gene's germline CDR1 is LGHNA and CDR2 YSLEER.

This clone was found a few times. This chain uses TRBV9 with TRBJ2-1; the match to TRBD2 covers 8 bases. With 6 bases clipped from V and 3 bases from J, the junction kept 17 bases outside the gene matches. Germline V gene sequence: CDR1 SGDLS, CDR2 YYNGEE. This CDR3 spans 18 amino acids. The CDR3 coding sequence is TGTGCCAGCACCCCGGGGGGGCAACCAGCCTCCTTCTACAATGAGCAGTTCTTC. This gives the protein CASTPGGQPASFYNEQFF.

J is TRBJ1-1 and V is TRBV27; 9 nucleotides agree with TRBD1. The CDR3 runs to 16 residues. Germline V gives CDR1 MNHEY, CDR2 SMNVEV (reference sequence). Trimming at V came to 8 bases and at J to 1 base, leaving 11 bases not matched to a gene. CDR3 coding DNA: TGTGCCAGCCACCCCCGGACAGGGGCCAGGAACACTGAAGCTTTCTTT. Protein sequence: CASHPRTGARNTEAFF.

V is TRBV11-2 and J is TRBJ2-1; no definite D call. This CDR3 comprises 13 residues. Trimming cost V 5 bases and J 4 bases, with 9 bases left between them. Germline V CDR1 and CDR2: SGHAT, FQNNGV. The CDR3 DNA reads as TGTGCCAGCAGCACTTTAGAGTACAATGAGCAGTTCTTC. Translation gives CASSTLEYNEQFF.

The genes are TRBV7-2 and TRBJ1-2, with 8 positions matching TRBD1. Trimming took 5 bases from V and 7 from J; bases not matched to a gene: 6. Germline values: CDR1 SGHTA, CDR2 FQGNSA. The CDR3 is 13 amino acids. CDR3 DNA sequence: TGTGCCAGCAGCCAACAGGGGGGCCTTGGCTACACCTTC. Its protein is CASSQQGGLGYTF.

J is TRBJ1-3 and V is TRBV6-5; maybe TRBD1 (5 bases). Germline V gene lookup returns CDR1 MNHEY and CDR2 SVGAGI. Trimming took 0 bases from V and 11 from J, leaving 14 bases between them. CDR3 length: 14 residues. In DNA form, the CDR3 reads TGTGCCAGCAGTTACTCGAAGGGGTTTTTGCCCATATATTTT. The encoded protein is CASSYSKGFLPIYF.

This chain links TRBV10-3 with TRBJ1-1; D unresolved. Germline-derived CDR1 and CDR2 are ENHRY and SYGVKD. This CDR3 is built from 15 residues. V gave up 0 bases and J gave up 0 bases, with 8 bases separating them. The chain's CDR3 is CAISESGGLNTEAFF. In DNA, the CDR3 is TGTGCCATCAGTGAGTCTGGAGGGCTGAACACTGAAGCTTTCTTT.

The V call is TRBV12-2, the J call TRBJ1-3; the D call of TRBD1 is as the table states it, not checked on the DNA. TRBV12-2 is labeled a pseudogene. This CDR3 has 16 residues. The CDR3 DNA reads TGTGCAAGTCGCTTAGTGCTACAGGCGTCTGGAAACACCATATATTTT. This encodes CASRLVLQASGNTIYF.

The rearrangement uses TRBV6-1 and TRBJ1-2, with TRBD1 as a possible D gene (5 bases). The V end was cut by 3 bases, the J end by 0 bases, with 11 bases between. The CDR3 length is 15 residues. Germline lookup yields CDR1 MNHNS and CDR2 SASEGT. In DNA form, the CDR3 reads TGTGCCAGCAGTGAGGGAGGGGCAGCTAACTATGGCTACACCTTC. Translating gives CASSEGGAANYGYTF.